A single sample is the source of the 26 T cell receptor beta chains below, sequenced in a study of cytomegalovirus exposure and HLA in healthy donors. The PCR had 60 Vbeta and 13 Jbeta primers. The data were produced by immunoSEQ multiplex PCR, yet TCRdb's version contains in-frame clones alone and is incomplete. The sample records 200,000 to 250,000 clones, about 70% being singletons. The sequenced sample was PBMCs. The origin of the receptors is a woman younger than 45 in good health and CMV-seronegative.

Details on this clone: At one end, the junction sequence differs from germline, possibly due to a read error. V usage is TRBV2 and J usage is TRBJ1-2, with D perhaps matching TRBD1 (6 bases). Germline lookup yields CDR1 SNHLY and CDR2 FYNNEI. There are 11 residues in the CDR3. CDR3 nucleotide sequence: TGTGCCAGCAGCGCTACAGGGTGGGGCCGATTC. It encodes CASSATGWGRF.

This rearrangement joins TRBV7-9 to TRBJ2-1, with TRBD2 matching 11 bases. The V and J ends lost 2 bases and 6 bases, in that order; junction bases with no gene match: 6. Germline CDR1 SEHNR, CDR2 FQNEAQ (reference sequence). This CDR3 spans 16 amino acids. The CDR3 is CASSLSGLAGLNEQFF. Written as DNA, the CDR3 is TGTGCCAGCAGCTTATCTGGACTAGCGGGCCTCAATGAGCAGTTCTTC.

The chain recombines TRBV11-3 with TRBJ1-1, with D possibly TRBD1 on 5 matching bases. The germline gives CDR1 SGHNT, CDR2 YENEEA. Trimming left V 4 bases short and J 3 bases short, with 12 bases between. The CDR3 sequence is 14 residues long. The CDR3 region has the DNA TGTGCCAGCAGCTCCCGGAGGGGCGACACTGAAGCTTTCTTT. Amino acids: CASSSRRGDTEAFF.

The V and J genes are TRBV29-1 and TRBJ2-7, with D perhaps TRBD2 (6 bases). Between the trimmed V and J ends, which lost 6 bases and 4 bases, there was a span of 19 bases. This CDR3 has 14 residues. Germline lookup yields CDR1 SQVTM and CDR2 ANQGSEA. In DNA, the CDR3 is TGCAGCGTCCGGGGCCCCGGGAGAGCGTACGAGCAGTACTTC. Translated: CSVRGPGRAYEQYF.

J is TRBJ2-7 and V is TRBV7-9; D unresolved. This CDR3 is built from 12 residues. The germline gives CDR1 SEHNR, CDR2 FQNEAQ (reference sequence). V was shortened by 2 bases and J by 3 bases, with 5 bases between the two germline ends. CDR3 coding DNA: TGTGCCAGCAGCTTACTAAACTACGAGCAGTACTTC. Protein sequence: CASSLLNYEQYF.

The chain carries TRBV30 and TRBJ2-2; 8 nucleotides align to TRBD1. J lost 1 base, V lost 3 bases, and 1 base had no gene match. The germline CDR1 and CDR2 sequences are GTSNPN and SVGIG (reference sequence). The CDR3 runs 14 residues. The CDR3 sequence: CAWSGQGNTGELFF. CDR3 nucleotide sequence: TGTGCCTGGAGCGGACAGGGGAACACCGGGGAGCTGTTTTTT. Together with reference TRBV30 and TRBJ2-2, the CDR3 gives the full variable domain: SQTIHQWPATLVQPVGSPLSLECTVEGTSNPNLYWYRQAAGRGLQLLFYSVGIGQISSEVPQNLSASRPQDRQFILSSKKLLLSDSGFYLCAWSGQGNTGELFFGEGSRLTVL.

This clone was observed once. The chain couples TRBV7-6 to TRBJ2-7; D uncertain. CDR3 size: 14 residues. V lost 0 bases and J 4 bases, leaving 10 bases between the germline ends. Germline CDR1 SGHVS, CDR2 FNYEAQ. In DNA form, the CDR3 reads TGTGCCAGCAGCTTAGCGTTAGGCGGATACGAGCAGTACTTC. Translation gives CASSLALGGYEQYF.

V usage is TRBV7-9 and J usage is TRBJ2-3; D is possibly TRBD2 (6 bases). The CDR3 length is 15 residues. With 0 bases removed from V and 1 base from J, the gap between germline ends came to 8 bases. From germline, CDR1 is SEHNR and CDR2 FQNEAQ (reference sequence). Here the CDR3 DNA reads TGTGCCAGCAGCTTAGCTAGCGGAGGCACAGATACGCAGTATTTT. Translating it yields CASSLASGGTDTQYF.

The gene calls are TRBV6-5 and TRBJ2-5, with a tentative D call TRBD1 (6 bases). The germline V gene has CDR1 MNHEY and CDR2 SVGAGI. V was cut by 5 bases and J by 10 bases, with 14 bases left in between. The CDR3 length is 12 residues. Here the CDR3 reads CASSELKGDQYF. Here the CDR3 DNA reads TGTGCCAGCAGTGAACTGAAGGGGGACCAGTACTTC.

This rearrangement joins TRBV11-2 to TRBJ1-4; TRBD1 agrees at 7 bases. J gave up 2 bases and V 4 bases, and 4 bases lay outside the gene matches. Germline V gene sequence: CDR1 SGHAT, CDR2 FQNNGV. This CDR3 has 15 amino acids. CDR3 region: CASSSRQGTNEKLFF. As DNA, the CDR3 is TGTGCCAGCAGCTCAAGACAGGGTACTAATGAAAAACTGTTTTTT.

V is TRBV27 and J is TRBJ2-7; 10 nucleotides match TRBD2. Trimming at V came to 4 bases and at J to 4 bases, leaving 7 bases not matched to a gene. Germline CDR1 and CDR2: MNHEY and SMNVEV (reference sequence). The CDR3 totals 15 residues. The CDR3 is CASSSLAGDEYEQYF. CDR3 sequence (DNA): TGTGCCAGCAGTTCTCTAGCGGGAGATGAGTACGAGCAGTACTTC.

The chain is built from TRBV18 and TRBJ2-5; D is perhaps TRBD2 (5 bases). The J call is in doubt because the DNA end fits TRBJ2-7 better. Germline V gene lookup returns CDR1 KGHSH and CDR2 LQKENI. The CDR3 length is 13 residues. The CDR3 loop reads CASSPGSSYEQYF. CDR3 sequence (DNA): TGTGCCAGCTCACCAGGGAGTAGCTACGAGCAGTACTTC.

This clone was counted between two and nine times. The chain employs TRBV19 and TRBJ2-1; 8 bases fit TRBD2. CDR3 length equals 13 residues. Germline CDR1 and CDR2: LNHDA and SQIVND (reference sequence). V was clipped by 1 base and J by 10 bases; unmatched bases: 3. The CDR3 here is CASSIGLASEQFF. CDR3 nucleotides: TGTGCCAGTAGTATAGGACTAGCGTCGGAGCAGTTCTTC.

This clone occurred a few times. V is TRBV11-2 and J is TRBJ2-5; 9 bases map to TRBD1. Trimming took 4 bases from V and 2 from J; bases not matched to a gene: 5. CDR3 length: 15 residues. CDR1 is SGHAT and CDR2 is FQNNGV in the germline V gene. For the CDR3, the DNA is TGTGCCAGCAGCTCGGGACAGGGACTTCAAGAGACCCAGTACTTC. Translating it yields CASSSGQGLQETQYF. Looking up the rest from reference TRBV11-2 and TRBJ2-5 gives the full variable domain: EAGVAQSPRYKIIEKRQSVAFWCNPISGHATLYWYQQILGQGPKLLIQFQNNGVVDDSQLPKDRFSAERLKGVDSTLKIQPAKLEDSAVYLCASSSGQGLQETQYFGPGTRLLVL.

CDR3 nucleotide sequence: TGTGCCTGGAGCGCAAAAAGTGCCACCGGGTATAATTCACCCCTCCACTTT. Protein product: CAWSAKSATGYNSPLHF. V usage is TRBV30 and J usage is TRBJ1-6; D remains unclear. Trimming pared 3 bases from V and 4 bases from J, leaving 19 bases between. Germline V CDR1 and CDR2: GTSNPN, SVGIG (reference sequence). CDR3 length: 17 amino acids.

In this sample, this clone turned up a few times. This CDR3 reads CASSQEPGNGYEQYF. The CDR3, as DNA: TGCGCCAGCAGCCAAGAACCGGGGAACGGGTACGAGCAGTACTTC. This chain links TRBV4-1 with TRBJ2-7, with D possibly TRBD2 on 5 matching bases. This CDR3 has 15 amino acids. Per the germline V gene, CDR1 is MGHRA and CDR2 is YSYEKL. Trimming cost V 0 bases and J 4 bases, with 13 bases left between them.

The CDR3 loop reads CATGLAGGPRTQYF. Here the CDR3 DNA reads TGTGCAACCGGACTAGCGGGAGGGCCTAGGACCCAGTACTTC. J is TRBJ2-5 and V is TRBV30, with TRBD2 matching over 15 bases. The CDR3 spans 14 residues. Per the germline V gene, CDR1 is GTSNPN and CDR2 is SVGIG (reference sequence).

The V call is TRBV6-1, the J call TRBJ2-1; TRBD2 might be the D (5 bases). Trimming took 7 bases from V and 11 from J, leaving 18 bases between them. Germline V lookup: CDR1 MNHNS, CDR2 SASEGT. The CDR3 runs 13 residues. The chain's CDR3 is CASTDFPTGKQFF. CDR3 nucleotides: TGTGCCAGCACCGACTTTCCGACGGGGAAGCAGTTCTTC.

The chain carries TRBV20-1 and TRBJ1-2, with D uncertain. The CDR3 is 11 residues long. V was shortened by 4 bases and J by 8 bases, with 11 bases between the two germline ends. CDR1 is DFQATT and CDR2 is SNEGSKA in the germline V gene (reference sequence). The CDR3 DNA is TGCAGTGCTATACGGAGTGAAGGCTACACCTTC. This gives the protein CSAIRSEGYTF.

This clone appeared once. The chain employs TRBV18 and TRBJ1-1, with D maybe TRBD1 (6 bases). Per the germline V gene, CDR1 is KGHSH and CDR2 is LQKENI. Trimming left V 2 bases short and J 8 bases short, with 12 bases between. The CDR3 covers 13 residues. CDR3 sequence (DNA): TGTGCCAGCTCACCAAACAGGGATAGGGAAGCTTTCTTT. Its translation is CASSPNRDREAFF.

This chain connects TRBV25-1 to TRBJ2-5, with D tentatively TRBD1 (6 bases). The CDR3 runs 13 residues. Trimming removed 6 bases from V and 5 bases from J, with 13 bases in between. Germline CDR1 and CDR2: MGHDK and SYGVNS. CDR3 DNA sequence: TGTGCCAGCAGCAGGGGATTACGGGAGACCCAGTACTTC. Translated: CASSRGLRETQYF.

This clone was picked up a small number of times. A much larger clone sits a single nucleotide away, making a read error possible. This chain uses TRBV27 with TRBJ2-7; D call uncertain. The CDR3 consists of 13 residues. Germline V gene lookup returns CDR1 MNHEY and CDR2 SMNVEV (reference sequence). With 6 bases removed from V and 6 bases from J, the gap between germline ends came to 15 bases. CDR3 DNA sequence: TGTGCCAGCAGACCGGGTTCCTCGGGCGAGCAGTACTTC. Translated: CASRPGSSGEQYF.

The table lists this clone with a few counts. The V gene is TRBV9, the J gene TRBJ2-1, with TRBD2 matching over 10 bases. This CDR3 is built from 16 residues. J lost 6 bases, V lost 3 bases, and 9 bases had no gene match. Germline loops: CDR1 SGDLS, CDR2 YYNGEE. DNA for the CDR3: TGTGCCAGCAGCGGAGCCCCGCTAGCGGGAGCCAATGAGCAGTTCTTC. Its protein is CASSGAPLAGANEQFF.

This clone was detected only a few times. The CDR3 nucleotides read TGTGCCAGCAGTGCGGGACTAGCGGCCGAGCAGTTCTTC. As protein: CASSAGLAAEQFF. V gene TRBV25-1 combines with J gene TRBJ2-1; 11 nucleotides agree with TRBD2. CDR3 length: 13 amino acids. V dropped 4 bases and J dropped 10; count of bases not matched to a gene: 3. Germline CDR1 MGHDK, CDR2 SYGVNS. The complete variable domain, with remaining parts taken from reference TRBV25-1 and TRBJ2-1, reads EADIYQTPRYLVIGTGKKITLECSQTMGHDKMYWYQQDPGMELHLIHYSYGVNSTEKGDLSSESTVSRIRTEHFPLTLESARPSHTSQYLCASSAGLAAEQFFGPGTRLTVL.

The chain is built from TRBV19 and TRBJ1-5; no reliable D call. The V end was cut by 6 bases, the J end by 3 bases, with 12 bases between. Germline V gene data show CDR1 as LNHDA and CDR2 as SQIVND (reference sequence). The CDR3 has 14 residues. The CDR3 reads CASRPGRDNQPQHF. The CDR3, as DNA: TGTGCCAGTAGACCGGGGAGGGACAATCAGCCCCAGCATTTT. The whole variable domain, filled in from reference TRBV19 and TRBJ1-5, reads DGGITQSPKYLFRKEGQNVTLSCEQNLNHDAMYWYRQDPGQGLRLIYYSQIVNDFQKGDIAEGYSVSREKKESFPLTVTSAQKNPTAFYLCASRPGRDNQPQHFGDGTRLSIL.

This clone turned up a few times. As DNA, the CDR3 is TGTGCCAGCACCATATTGAGCGGGACGAACACTGAAGCTTTCTTT. The encoded protein is CASTILSGTNTEAFF. The chain combines TRBV5-4 with TRBJ1-1; TRBD1 is a possible D gene (5 bases). V was cut by 6 bases and J by 1 base, with 16 bases left in between. There are 15 residues in the CDR3. The germline gives CDR1 SGHNT, CDR2 YYREEE (reference sequence).